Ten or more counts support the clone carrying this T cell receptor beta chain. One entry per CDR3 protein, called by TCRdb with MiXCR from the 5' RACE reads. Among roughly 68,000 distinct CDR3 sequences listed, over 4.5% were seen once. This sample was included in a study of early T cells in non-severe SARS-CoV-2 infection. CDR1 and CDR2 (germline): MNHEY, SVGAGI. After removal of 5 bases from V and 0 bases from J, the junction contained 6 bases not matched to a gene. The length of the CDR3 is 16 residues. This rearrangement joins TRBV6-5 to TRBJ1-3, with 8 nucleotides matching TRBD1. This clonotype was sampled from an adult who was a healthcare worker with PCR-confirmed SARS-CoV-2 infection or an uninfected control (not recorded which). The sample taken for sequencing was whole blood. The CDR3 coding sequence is TGTGCCAGCAGTAGGACAGGGACTCTCTCTGGAAACACCATATATTTT. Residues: CASSRTGTLSGNTIYF.